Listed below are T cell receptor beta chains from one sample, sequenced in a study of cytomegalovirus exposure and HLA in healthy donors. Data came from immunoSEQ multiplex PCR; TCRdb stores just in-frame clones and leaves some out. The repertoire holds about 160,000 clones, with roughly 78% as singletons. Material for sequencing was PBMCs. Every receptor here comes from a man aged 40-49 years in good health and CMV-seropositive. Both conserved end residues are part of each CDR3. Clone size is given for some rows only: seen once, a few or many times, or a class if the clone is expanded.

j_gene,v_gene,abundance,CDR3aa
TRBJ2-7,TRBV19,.,CASSGGASYEQYF
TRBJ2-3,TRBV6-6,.,CASSYSSSTDTQYF
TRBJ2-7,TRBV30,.,CAWSVWGRWEQYF
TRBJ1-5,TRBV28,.,CASSGSNQPQHF
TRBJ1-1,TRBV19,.,CASSSLVGGLGNTEAFF
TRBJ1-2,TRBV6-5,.,CASSYSNSPRGYTF
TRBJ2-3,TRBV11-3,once,CASSPGLAADTQYF
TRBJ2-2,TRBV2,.,CASRGQFGTGELFF
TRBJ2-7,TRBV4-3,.,CASSQDGQGLYEQYF
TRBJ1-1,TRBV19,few,CASTPGWGDKNTEAFF
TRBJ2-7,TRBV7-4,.,CASSPRRDSYEQYF
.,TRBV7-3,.,CASSLGQRGDEQYF
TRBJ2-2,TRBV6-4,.,CASSDLPSGGANTGELFF
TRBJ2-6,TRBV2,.,CASSRGSPGANVLTF
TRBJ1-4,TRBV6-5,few,CASSYSNRGGEKLFF
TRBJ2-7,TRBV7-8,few,CASRRQRSSYEQYF